This T cell receptor beta chain was sequenced during a study of blood T cell repertoires in COVID-19. Study background: Spain, Italy and the United States supplied samples that represented acute and convalescent COVID-19. The analysed material was cDNA or gDNA that came from T cells, B-cell-depleted T cells, or PBMCs.

V was clipped by 2 bases and J by 3 bases, with 12 bases between them. The CDR3 sequence is 15 residues long. Germline-derived CDR1 and CDR2 are SGHRS and YFSETQ. Using immunoSEQ multiplex PCR, the repertoire was profiled, and TCRdb retains in-frame clones only, with some absent. Among about 220,000 clones listed, about nine tenths were seen once. V gene TRBV5-1 combines with J gene TRBJ2-1, with D possibly TRBD1 on 6 matching bases. Sequencing was done on a sample of PBMCs or T cells enriched from blood (not recorded which). The sequence was collected from a woman in her twenties or thirties with acute COVID-19. For the CDR3, the DNA is TGCGCCAGCAGCTTAGGGGGTCACAGCTACAATGAGCAGTTCTTC. This sequence encodes CASSLGGHSYNEQFF.